Each of the 28 T cell receptor beta chains below was sequenced from the same sample in a study of T cells after yellow fever vaccination. TCRdb redid the calling of the 5' RACE reads with MiXCR, one entry per CDR3 protein. The sample carries 100,000 to 150,000 distinct CDR3 sequences, approximately 9% recorded once. The sequencing here drew on CD8+ T cells sorted from PBMCs, taken on the day of the yellow fever booster vaccination. These receptors were taken from a man aged 18-30 years who received the YFV17D yellow fever vaccine.

This clonotype was detected ten times or more. The chain carries TRBV7-6 and TRBJ2-5; 9 bases map to TRBD1. Germline V gene sequence: CDR1 SGHVS, CDR2 FNYEAQ. The ends lost 1 base at V and 4 bases at J; junction bases unmatched: 4. This CDR3 spans 15 amino acids. This CDR3 is CASSLVRDRAETQYF. The CDR3 coding sequence is TGTGCCAGCAGCTTAGTCCGGGACAGGGCAGAGACCCAGTACTTC. Drawing the rest from reference TRBV7-6 and TRBJ2-5, the complete variable domain is GAGVSQSPRYKVTKRGQDVALRCDPISGHVSLYWYRQALGQGPEFLTYFNYEAQQDKSGLPNDRFSAERPEGSISTLTIQRTEQRDSAMYRCASSLVRDRAETQYFGPGTRLLVL.

This clonotype was observed at least ten times. The chain has TRBV6-1 and TRBJ2-5; D may be TRBD2 (6 bases). CDR1 and CDR2 from the germline V gene are MNHNS and SASEGT. The CDR3 runs 16 residues. Trimming stripped 1 base from V and 1 base from J, with 13 bases between. In nucleotides, the CDR3 is TGTGCCAGCAGTGAAGGACTAGAAGGCCCCCAAGAGACCCAGTACTTC. This translates into CASSEGLEGPQETQYF.

This chain links TRBV19 with TRBJ2-1, with D hard to call. The germline CDR1 and CDR2 sequences are LNHDA and SQIVND (reference sequence). The V and J ends lost 7 bases and 5 bases respectively, with 15 bases between them. The CDR3 spans 14 residues. For the CDR3, the DNA is TGTGCCAGTACCCTGGGGTTACCTAACAATGAGCAGTTCTTC. It translates to CASTLGLPNNEQFF.

This clonotype was detected ten times or more. The chain links TRBV19 to TRBJ1-2; the D gene is possibly TRBD1 (5 bases). CDR3 length: 17 amino acids. CDR1 is LNHDA, CDR2 SQIVND, per germline (reference sequence). V lost 5 bases and J lost 6, with 25 bases in between. CDR3 sequence: CASSPGARGYFYDGYTF. The CDR3 bases are TGTGCCAGTAGTCCGGGCGCTCGGGGGTATTTTTATGATGGCTACACCTTC.

The rearrangement joins TRBV7-2 to TRBJ2-1; D not certain. V gave up 5 bases and J gave up 1 base, with 9 bases separating them. The CDR3 is made up of 14 amino acids. Per the germline V gene, CDR1 is SGHTA and CDR2 is FQGNSA. The CDR3 sequence is CASSQHGSYNEQFF. DNA of the CDR3: TGTGCCAGCAGCCAACACGGATCCTACAATGAGCAGTTCTTC.

The chain links TRBV7-9 to TRBJ2-2; the D is unclear. Trimming removed 10 bases at V and 0 bases at J, with 15 bases between. CDR3 size: 15 residues. Germline lookup yields CDR1 SEHNR and CDR2 FQNEAQ (reference sequence). The CDR3 coding sequence is TGTGCCACCCCCTTAGCCGTCGCGAACACCGGGGAGCTGTTTTTT. Residues: CATPLAVANTGELFF.

V gene TRBV5-5 combines with J gene TRBJ2-7; the D is unclear. Germline V gene lookup returns CDR1 SGHKS and CDR2 YYEKEE (reference sequence). The CDR3 is 14 residues long. V lost 4 bases to trimming and J lost 5 bases, with 16 bases between them. The CDR3 nucleotides are TGTGCCAGCAGCCTTATTAACAGTCTCCACGAGCAGTACTTC. It codes for CASSLINSLHEQYF.

This clonotype has a handful of counts. The V call is TRBV7-9, the J call TRBJ1-6; 9 bases match TRBD1. There are 14 residues in the CDR3. CDR1 and CDR2 (germline): SEHNR, FQNEAQ (reference sequence). V lost 6 bases and J lost 9; bases outside the gene matches: 6. The CDR3 here is CASSATGQGSPLHF. In nucleotides, the CDR3 is TGTGCCAGCAGTGCAACGGGACAGGGTTCACCCCTCCACTTT.

This clonotype was detected many times. The chain has TRBV2 and TRBJ2-7; D gene uncertain. The germline gives CDR1 SNHLY, CDR2 FYNNEI. Between the trimmed V and J ends, which lost 7 bases and 4 bases, there was a span of 8 bases. The CDR3 extends over 11 amino acids. CDR3 sequence: CASTVGYEQYF. The CDR3 region has the DNA TGTGCCAGCACCGTAGGGTACGAGCAGTACTTC.

The genes are TRBV7-2 and TRBJ2-2; 7 positions match TRBD1. Unmatched junction bases numbered 2, after V lost 1 base and J lost 0 bases. Per germline, CDR1 SGHTA and CDR2 FQGNSA. The CDR3 spans 16 residues. This CDR3 reads CASSLVGGANTGELFF. The CDR3 nucleotides read TGTGCCAGCAGCTTAGTAGGGGGCGCGAACACCGGGGAGCTGTTTTTT.

In its sample, this clonotype was seen many times. Compared with germline, one end of the junction differs, possibly owing to a read error. The rearrangement joins TRBV4-1 to TRBJ2-5; 8 nucleotides agree with TRBD2. CDR1 and CDR2 from the germline V gene are MGHRA and YSYEKL. CDR3 length: 14 residues. CDR3 coding DNA: TGCGCCAGCAGCCCGGGGGGGCACCAGGAGACCCAGTACTTC. Protein: CASSPGGHQETQYF.

The J gene is TRBJ2-4, the V gene TRBV12-3 or TRBV12-4, with D tentatively TRBD2 (6 bases). This CDR3 has 15 residues. Trimming left V 6 bases short and J 4 bases short, with 16 bases between. CDR3 DNA sequence: TGTGCCAGCAGCCAGACTCCAGGACTAAAAAACATTCAGTACTTC. It specifies CASSQTPGLKNIQYF.

This clonotype was counted many times. The chain links TRBV7-9 to TRBJ2-1, with 7 nucleotides matching TRBD2. After removal of 2 bases from V and 9 bases from J, the junction contained 1 base not matched to a gene. This CDR3 comprises 12 residues. Germline lookup yields CDR1 SEHNR and CDR2 FQNEAQ (reference sequence). The CDR3 DNA follows: TGTGCCAGCAGCTTATCGGGAGGTGAGCAGTTCTTC. Amino acids: CASSLSGGEQFF.

This clonotype was counted a few times. This chain links TRBV20-1 with TRBJ2-7; possibly TRBD1 for D (6 bases). Germline V CDR1 and CDR2: DFQATT, SNEGSKA (reference sequence). CDR3 size: 13 residues. V was pared by 0 bases and J by 2 bases, with 8 bases between. CDR3 loop: CSAREDSTYEQYF. The CDR3 DNA sequence: TGCAGTGCTAGAGAGGACAGCACCTACGAGCAGTACTTC.

This clonotype has only a few counts. The chain joins TRBV12-3 or TRBV12-4 to TRBJ1-1; D possibly corresponds to TRBD1 (5 bases). V lost 5 bases, J lost 5 bases, and 18 bases lay in between. The length of the CDR3 is 15 residues. CDR3 amino acids: CASSPQQGMGTEAFF. The CDR3 coding sequence is TGTGCCAGCAGTCCTCAGCAGGGAATGGGAACTGAAGCTTTCTTT.

This clonotype has only a few counts. The rearrangement joins TRBV6-5 to TRBJ1-2; TRBD1 is a possible D gene (6 bases). Germline CDR1 and CDR2: MNHEY and SVGAGI. The CDR3 spans 14 residues. Trimming pared 0 bases from V and 4 bases from J, leaving 9 bases between. CDR3: CASSYSPTGYGYTF. CDR3 in DNA: TGTGCCAGCAGTTACTCGCCGACAGGCTATGGCTACACCTTC.

V is TRBV9 and J is TRBJ1-2; perhaps TRBD1 as D (6 bases). Trimming removed 0 bases from V and 4 bases from J, with 10 bases in between. This CDR3 is built from 14 residues. The germline V gene has CDR1 SGDLS and CDR2 YYNGEE. The CDR3 nucleotides read TGTGCCAGCAGCGTAGTGACGGGGGCCTATGGCTACACCTTC. It yields the protein CASSVVTGAYGYTF. Full variable domain (outside the CDR3, taken from reference TRBV9 and TRBJ1-2): DSGVTQTPKHLITATGQRVTLRCSPRSGDLSVYWYQQSLDQGLQFLIQYYNGEERAKGNILERFSAQQFPDLHSELNLSSLELGDSALYFCASSVVTGAYGYTFGSGTRLTVV.

The gene calls are TRBV7-6 and TRBJ2-1; 7 bases line up with TRBD1. This CDR3 has 15 residues. Trimming at V came to 5 bases and at J to 3 bases, leaving 7 bases not matched to a gene. In germline, CDR1 is SGHVS, CDR2 FNYEAQ. CDR3 nucleotides: TGTGCCAGCAGCCCCCGGGACAGCAACTACAATGAGCAGTTCTTC. It yields the protein CASSPRDSNYNEQFF.

J is TRBJ1-2 and V is TRBV4-2, with TRBD1 as a possible D gene (5 bases). The V end lost 0 bases, the J end lost 4 bases, and 9 bases lay between the germline ends. Germline V CDR1 and CDR2: LGHNA, YNFKEQ. CDR3 length: 14 amino acids. This CDR3 is CASSQDGAFYGYTF. The CDR3 coding sequence is TGTGCCAGCAGCCAAGACGGGGCTTTCTATGGCTACACCTTC.

This clonotype has more than one count but fewer than ten. J is TRBJ1-2 and V is TRBV5-1; 9 nucleotides agree with TRBD1. V trimming: 4 bases; J trimming: 2 bases; junction bases outside the gene matches: 6. The CDR3 length is 15 residues. CDR1 is SGHRS, CDR2 YFSETQ, per germline. The CDR3 sequence: CASSPPGTGNYGYTF. The CDR3 region has the DNA TGCGCCAGCAGCCCACCCGGGACAGGGAACTATGGCTACACCTTC. The full variable domain, its missing parts supplied by reference TRBV5-1 and TRBJ1-2, is KAGVTQTPRYLIKTRGQQVTLSCSPISGHRSVSWYQQTPGQGLQFLFEYFSETQRNKGNFPGRFSGRQFSNSRSEMNVSTLELGDSALYLCASSPPGTGNYGYTFGSGTRLTVV.

There are many counts of this clonotype. The rearrangement uses TRBV6-2 or TRBV6-3 and TRBJ2-1, with 9 positions matching TRBD2. Unmatched junction bases numbered 6, after V lost 2 bases and J lost 7 bases. Germline assignment: CDR1 MNHEY and CDR2 SVGEGT. The CDR3 consists of 15 residues. DNA of the CDR3: TGTGCCAGCAGTTACGAGGTAGCGGGGGCAAATGAGCAGTTCTTC. Translated: CASSYEVAGANEQFF.

In the case of this clonotype: A much more abundant neighbour one base away suggests this may be a read error. The J gene is TRBJ2-1, the V gene TRBV4-1, with 10 positions matching TRBD2. The V gene's germline CDR1 is MGHRA and CDR2 YSYEKL. The CDR3 has 15 residues. Here the CDR3 reads CASNRLPSGGNEQVF. Written as DNA, the CDR3 is TGCGCCAGCAACAGGCTGCCTAGCGGGGGTAATGAGCAGGTCTTC.

This clonotype appeared many times. The chain links TRBV4-3 to TRBJ1-2; D is uncertain. Germline V gene sequence: CDR1 LGHNA, CDR2 YSLEER. The CDR3 has 14 residues. V lost 0 bases and J lost 7, with 12 bases in between. The DNA of the CDR3 is TGCGCCAGCAGCCAAGAGCCCGGCTGGGGTGGCTACACCTTC. Its translation is CASSQEPGWGGYTF.

This clonotype was detected a few times. The chain recombines TRBV5-4 with TRBJ2-3; D is possibly TRBD1 (7 bases). Germline assignment: CDR1 SGHNT and CDR2 YYREEE (reference sequence). The V end lost 3 bases, the J end lost 6 bases, and 23 bases lay between the germline ends. This CDR3 region has 17 residues. The CDR3 DNA follows: TGTGCCAGCAGCTCAATAGGCAGGGGGGCCAACCCCGATACGCAGTATTTT. Its translation is CASSSIGRGANPDTQYF.

The genes are TRBV14 and TRBJ2-7; D is unclear. The CDR3 length is 13 residues. V lost 1 base and J lost 5, with 9 bases in between. CDR1 and CDR2 from the germline V gene are SGHDN and FVKESK. As DNA, the CDR3 is TGTGCCAGCAGCCAAGGGGGAAGGGACGAGCAGTACGTC. Its translation: CASSQGGRDEQYV.

The sample holds a few counts of this clonotype. The V gene is TRBV6-2 or TRBV6-3, the J gene TRBJ1-2; D remains unclear. Germline V gene data show CDR1 as MNHEY and CDR2 as SVGEGT. Trimming left V 4 bases short and J 8 bases short, with 17 bases between. The CDR3 runs 14 residues. This chain's CDR3 is CASSSPASFIGYTF. CDR3 bases: TGTGCCAGCAGTTCACCAGCCTCCTTTATAGGCTACACCTTC.

The chain joins TRBV27 to TRBJ2-1, with 8 bases aligning to TRBD2. Germline-derived CDR1 and CDR2 are MNHEY and SMNVEV (reference sequence). CDR3 length equals 16 residues. The trim removed 5 bases at V and 2 bases at J, leaving 8 bases unmatched. CDR3 in DNA: TGTGCCAGCAGTATTATAGCGGGGTACCCCTACAATGAGCAGTTCTTC. Encoded protein: CASSIIAGYPYNEQFF.

In its sample, this clonotype was seen many times. The chain joins TRBV11-2 to TRBJ1-2; D remains ambiguous. Trimming took off 0 bases at V and 7 bases at J, with 6 bases between the two ends. In germline, CDR1 is SGHAT, CDR2 FQNNGV. CDR3 length: 12 amino acids. The CDR3 DNA sequence: TGTGCCAGCAGCTTAGAAGCGGGTGGCTACACCTTC. Its translation: CASSLEAGGYTF.